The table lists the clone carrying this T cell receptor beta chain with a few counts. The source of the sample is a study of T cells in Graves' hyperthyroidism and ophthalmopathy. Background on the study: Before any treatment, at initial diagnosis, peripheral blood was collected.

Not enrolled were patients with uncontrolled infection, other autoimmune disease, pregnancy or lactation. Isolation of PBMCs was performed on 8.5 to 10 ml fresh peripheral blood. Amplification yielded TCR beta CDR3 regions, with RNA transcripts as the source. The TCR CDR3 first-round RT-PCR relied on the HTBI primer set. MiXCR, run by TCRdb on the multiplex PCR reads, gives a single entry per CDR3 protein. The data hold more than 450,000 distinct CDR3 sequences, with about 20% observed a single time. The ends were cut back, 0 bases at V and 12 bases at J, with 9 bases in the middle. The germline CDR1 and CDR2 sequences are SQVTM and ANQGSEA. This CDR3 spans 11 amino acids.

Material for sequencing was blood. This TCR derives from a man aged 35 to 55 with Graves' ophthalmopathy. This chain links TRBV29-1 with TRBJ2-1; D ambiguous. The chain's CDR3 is CSVEDPDPQFF. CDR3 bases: TGCAGCGTTGAAGATCCGGATCCGCAGTTCTTC.